This T cell receptor beta chain appears in the sequencing data of a study of shared clonotypes between healthy human individuals (dated by TCRdb to about 2020). Some background on the complete study: The cohort comprised a couple of women and three men aged 18 to 49 years. For each donor, CD4 naive and CD4 memory were each given three plates, CD8 naive was given two plates, and CD8 memory was given one plate. Blood TCR repertoires of several healthy adults were deeply sequenced to estimate repertoire size and the extent of clonotype sharing between individuals. Different laboratories and diverse techniques were used to prepare libraries and sequence TCR repertoires, to increase sequencing depth and limit assay-specific biases. Leukapheresis yielded between about 0.94 and 10 billion PBMCs per donor.

Using the deep immunoSEQ assay, multiplex PCR amplified TCR CDR3 regions from genomic DNA. Extracted genomic DNA from each cell subset was distributed evenly across all wells of several immunoSEQ 96-well plates, and each plate was treated as a replicate. For sorted subsets, each replicate PCR was loaded with 200 to 250 ng genomic DNA, equivalent to 32,000 or so T cell genomes. The purified libraries were quantified using a Qubit 3.0 fluorometer, sized with a Bioanalyzer 2100, and then quantified again using the KAPA Library Quantification kit. Every immunoSEQ 96-well plate was sequenced on a dedicated single-read 150-cycle Illumina NextSeq 550 flow cell. The authors' pipeline ran thus. Because only junctional sequences without quality scores were contained in the immunoSEQ output, filtering matching that applied to full-length reads could not be performed. Sequences were annotated with PyIR, a Python wrapper for IgBLAST v1.9, using IMGT germline references to assign V/J genes and CDR3. Reads with weak V/J assignments (E-value above 1e-6), missing CDR3, stop codons, out-of-frame junctions, or ambiguous translated residues were removed. V3J clonotypes were defined by identical inferred V gene, J gene, and CDR3 amino acid sequence. Percentage overlap between repertoires was computed as shared unique clonotypes divided by the size of the smaller repertoire. Richness of each repertoire was evaluated using RTK rarefaction, the Chao1 estimator, and Recon v2.1 estimates of unobserved clonotypes. OLGA was used to compute generation probabilities for all TCRbeta clonotypes that the gDNA method yielded from a few donors. TCRdb carries this immuneACCESS record with in-frame sequences only. Its versions omit some clonotypes, under half of them owing to an unresolved V gene in the studies checked, with the rest unexplained. V, J and clone size are those of that table, while D and trimming were read from the DNA. Within this sample are over 700,000 clones, with around 70% of them counted one time only. The ten most abundant clones make up under 2% of the sample.

V is shortened by 4 bases, J by 3 bases, and the region joining them spans 7 bases. From the cysteine through the phenylalanine, the CDR3 covers 13 amino acids. Only CDR3 DNA is held: 39 bases, read in frame from base 1. Via the germline V gene (reference sequence), CDR1 is SGHKS and CDR2 YYEKEE. To note about this clone: The target of this receptor is not known. No qualities accompany the bases; no much larger clone lies one base away.

Study-level results and caveats: Sampling was limited to blood, and TCR repertoires in tissue likely differ from TCR repertoires in blood. The small number of donors limited the genetic and exposure-history diversity represented. When several donors were compared, the shared fraction of clonotypes was about 5.5% for naive CD4, around 3.6% for naive CD8, more than 2% for memory CD4, and less than 0.45% for memory CD8. Compared with non-shared clonotypes, the clonotypes found in all four sorted-subset donors had higher generation probabilities. Larger estimated clonotype richness was generally found for naive subsets than for memory subsets. Incomplete sequencing was indicated by rarefaction of sorted-subset datasets, despite the large sequencing depth. Pairwise subsampling indicated that sequencing depth was expected to affect the degree of clonotype sharing among donors.

The donors were healthy, HIV-negative adults who had no recently reported acute infections or vaccinations. Every donor was a Caucasian adult living in Nashville, Tennessee, USA. CD4+ T cells were enriched by magnetic negative selection, after which naive cells were positively selected on CD45RA and the negative fraction was taken as the memory subset. After blood collection by leukapheresis, PBMCs were isolated using Ficoll-Histopaque density gradient centrifugation and then cryopreserved in the vapor phase of liquid nitrogen. Analytical flow cytometry was used to check the purity and quantity of each magnetically sorted T cell population. From each sorted fraction, genomic DNA was isolated and quantified by UV absorbance on a Nanodrop 2000c.

This receptor was identified in a woman in her thirties in good health. Sequenced input: memory CD4+ T cells sorted from blood. The intended sense of this specimen's cell subset or site label: CD45RA-negative fraction. This chain joins TRBV5-5 to TRBJ1-4; the D segment cannot be called with confidence. The nucleotide sequence is given as TGTGCCAGCAGCGCACGACCTAATGAAAAACTGTTTTTT. This codes for CASSARPNEKLFF.